Following are 15 T cell receptor beta chains from one sample sequenced in a study of OX40 agonist ivuxolimab in advanced cancers. TCRdb's table, derived via immunoSEQ multiplex PCR, lists solely in-frame clones and lacks some. The data contain tens of thousands of clones, 75% to 90% of them singletons. This material consisted of CD4+ or CD8+ T cells sorted from blood, taken in a trial of the OX40 agonist ivuxolimab. The origin of the receptors is an adult with an advanced solid tumor such as melanoma, head and neck, liver or kidney cancer.

This clone was seen only a few times. J is TRBJ1-5 and V is TRBV19; no definite D call. The CDR3 is 13 amino acids. In germline, CDR1 is LNHDA, CDR2 SQIVND (reference sequence). V gave up 3 bases and J gave up 5 bases, with 8 bases separating them. CDR3 sequence: CASSIQSDQPQHF. As DNA, the CDR3 is TGTGCCAGTAGTATTCAGTCAGATCAGCCCCAGCATTTT.

CDR3: CASGLDRVGPAFF. CDR3 nucleotides: TGTGCTAGTGGTTTGGACAGGGTGGGGCCAGCTTTCTTT. V is TRBV12-5 and J is TRBJ1-1; possible D gene TRBD1, 6 bases. CDR3 size: 13 residues. Trimming pared 1 base from V and 10 bases from J, leaving 13 bases between. Germline lookup yields CDR1 LGHNT and CDR2 FRNRAP.

The chain uses TRBV7-9 and TRBJ2-5; D is possibly TRBD2 (6 bases). The J call may not be correct, given that the DNA end is closer to TRBJ2-7. CDR3 length: 14 amino acids. Germline V gives CDR1 SEHNR, CDR2 FQNEAQ (reference sequence). CDR3 sequence: CASSSSGTVYEQYF. CDR3 sequence (DNA): TGTGCCAGCAGCTCATCCGGGACTGTATACGAGCAGTACTTC.

V gene TRBV28 combines with J gene TRBJ2-7; no clear D. Germline lookup yields CDR1 MDHEN and CDR2 SYDVKM. The CDR3 loop spans 13 amino acids. V lost 6 bases to trimming and J lost 2 bases, with 11 bases between them. The CDR3 sequence is CASSPGLPYEQYF. CDR3 bases: TGTGCCAGCAGCCCCGGGTTACCCTACGAGCAGTACTTC.

This clone was counted a few times. Other DNA sequences in the sample encode the same CDR3. The V gene is TRBV5-1, the J gene TRBJ2-7; 7 bases map to TRBD2. The CDR3 is 18 residues long. Losses at the gene ends were 6 bases for V and 4 bases for J; bases not matched to a gene: 22. Germline V gene sequence: CDR1 SGHRS, CDR2 YFSETQ. The CDR3 sequence: CASNEGRFSGTTTYEQYF. CDR3 sequence (DNA): TGCGCCAGCAACGAGGGACGGTTCTCCGGGACTACTACATACGAGCAGTACTTC.

This chain joins TRBV7-2 and TRBJ2-3, with 8 bases that match TRBD1. Trimming at V came to 6 bases and at J to 2 bases, leaving 4 bases not matched to a gene. This CDR3 is built from 14 residues. Germline V gene sequence: CDR1 SGHTA, CDR2 FQGNSA. The CDR3 is CASRRTGNTDTQYF. CDR3 sequence (DNA): TGTGCCAGCAGGAGGACAGGGAACACAGATACGCAGTATTTT.

The chain joins TRBV2 to TRBJ1-6; D remains unclear. This CDR3 is built from 12 residues. CDR1 and CDR2 (germline): SNHLY, FYNNEI. With 6 bases removed from V and 8 bases from J, the gap between germline ends came to 8 bases. The DNA for the CDR3 is TGTGCCAGCAGCGAGCATCATTCACCCCTCCACTTT. Its translation: CASSEHHSPLHF.

The chain employs TRBV7-2 and TRBJ1-2; D is possibly TRBD1 (5 bases). V was cut by 2 bases and J by 5 bases, with 12 bases left in between. This CDR3 region has 14 residues. Germline lookup yields CDR1 SGHTA and CDR2 FQGNSA. CDR3 residues: CASSLKGQNYGYTF. The CDR3 DNA sequence: TGTGCCAGCAGCTTAAAGGGGCAGAATTATGGCTACACCTTC.

CDR3 amino acids: CASTLRTSSTDTQYF. The DNA of the CDR3 is TGTGCCAGCACCTTGAGGACTTCTAGCACAGATACGCAGTATTTT. V is TRBV2 and J is TRBJ2-3, with D possibly TRBD2 on 5 matching bases. This CDR3 comprises 15 residues. Between the trimmed V and J ends, which lost 7 bases and 0 bases, there was a span of 14 bases. The germline V gene encodes CDR1 SNHLY and CDR2 FYNNEI.

This chain uses TRBV21-1 with TRBJ1-5; the listed D gene, TRBD1, was not tested against the DNA. TRBV21-1 is given as a pseudogene. The CDR3 is made up of 17 amino acids. As DNA, the CDR3 is TGTGCCAGCAGCGTCCGACAGGTGGAGGATAGCAATCAGCCCCAGCATTTT. Translation: CASSVRQVEDSNQPQHF.

The CDR3 DNA reads TGTGCCAGCAGCTTGCACGAACTTCCAAGCACAGATACGCAGTATTTT. It is translated as CASSLHELPSTDTQYF. The gene calls are TRBV5-6 and TRBJ2-3; D remains unclear. V was shortened by 1 base and J by 0 bases, with 12 bases between the two germline ends. Germline values: CDR1 SGHDT, CDR2 YYEEEE. This CDR3 comprises 16 residues. Full variable domain (rest looked up from reference TRBV5-6 and TRBJ2-3): DAGVTQSPTHLIKTRGQQVTLRCSPKSGHDTVSWYQQALGQGPQFIFQYYEEEERQRGNFPDRFSGHQFPNYSSELNVNALLLGDSALYLCASSLHELPSTDTQYFGPGTRLTVL.

CDR3 DNA: TGTGCCAGCTCACCAGACAGTCTCTCCGCCTACGAGCAGTACTTC. This translates into CASSPDSLSAYEQYF. The chain links TRBV18 to TRBJ2-7, with D possibly being TRBD1 (5 bases). The germline V and J ends were trimmed by 2 bases and 2 bases, with 13 bases remaining between them. CDR3 length: 15 residues. Germline V gene lookup returns CDR1 KGHSH and CDR2 LQKENI.

The chain recombines TRBV11-2 with TRBJ2-7; D perhaps matches TRBD2 (7 bases). The V and J ends lost 4 bases and 2 bases respectively, with 15 bases between them. Per the germline V gene, CDR1 is SGHAT and CDR2 is FQNNGV. The length of the CDR3 is 15 residues. CDR3 nucleotides: TGTGCCAGCAGCTCGAGGGGGGGTTCCCCCTACGAGCAGTACTTC. This sequence encodes CASSSRGGSPYEQYF.

Here the CDR3 reads CASTRRANGYTF. The DNA of the CDR3 is TGTGCCAGCACCAGGAGGGCGAATGGCTACACCTTC. V usage is TRBV2 and J usage is TRBJ1-2; D call uncertain. The V gene's germline CDR1 is SNHLY and CDR2 FYNNEI. Trimming shortened V by 7 bases and J by 6 bases, and 12 bases separated the two germline ends. This CDR3 region has 12 residues.

The chain links TRBV7-2 to TRBJ1-3, with unresolved D. Looked up from germline, CDR1 is SGHTA and CDR2 is FQGNSA. The CDR3 is made up of 15 amino acids. The V end was cut by 2 bases, the J end by 0 bases, with 8 bases between. CDR3 region: CASSLTVYSGNTIYF. CDR3 nucleotide sequence: TGTGCCAGCAGCTTAACGGTATACTCTGGAAACACCATATATTTT. The full variable domain, its missing parts supplied by reference TRBV7-2 and TRBJ1-3, is GAGVSQSPSNKVTEKGKDVELRCDPISGHTALYWYRQSLGQGLEFLIYFQGNSAPDKSGLPSDRFSAERTGGSVSTLTIQRTQQEDSAVYLCASSLTVYSGNTIYFGEGSWLTVV.